The 5 T cell receptor beta chains below all came from one sample that was sequenced in a study of early T cells in non-severe SARS-CoV-2 infection. TCRdb called the 5' RACE reads again in MiXCR, with one record for every CDR3 protein. The sample includes 20,000 to 25,000 distinct CDR3 sequences, 4.5% seen only once; the top ten take less than 20%. The source material was whole blood. The receptors stem from an adult who was a healthcare worker with PCR-confirmed SARS-CoV-2 infection or an uninfected control (not recorded which).

This chain uses TRBV5-1 with TRBJ2-1, with D possibly being TRBD1 (5 bases). The germline V gene has CDR1 SGHRS and CDR2 YFSETQ. V was shortened by 4 bases and J by 6 bases, with 26 bases between the two germline ends. The CDR3 sequence is 18 residues long. The CDR3 reads CASSILPQGAFRTNEQFF. The CDR3 bases are TGCGCCAGCAGCATTCTACCCCAGGGCGCCTTCCGAACCAATGAGCAGTTCTTC.

The sample holds a few counts of this clonotype. The chain is built from TRBV6-4 and TRBJ1-5; no firm D call. The CDR3 totals 13 residues. Germline V gene lookup returns CDR1 MRHNA and CDR2 SNTAGT. Trimming left V 5 bases short and J 1 base short, with 6 bases between. The DNA for the CDR3 is TGTGCCAGCAGTACGGACAGCAATCAGCCCCAGCATTTT. Translated: CASSTDSNQPQHF.

This clonotype was observed many times. This chain joins TRBV5-1 and TRBJ2-7; D possibly corresponds to TRBD1 (6 bases). Trimming stripped 2 bases from V and 2 bases from J, with 11 bases between. Germline assignment: CDR1 SGHRS and CDR2 YFSETQ. This CDR3 has 14 residues. The CDR3 coding sequence is TGCGCCAGCAGCTTCGGGACAACAACCTACGAGCAGTACTTC. It codes for CASSFGTTTYEQYF.

This clonotype was seen ten or more times. The chain is built from TRBV12-3 or TRBV12-4 and TRBJ1-2, with D perhaps matching TRBD1 (5 bases). V lost 1 base, J lost 2 bases, and 5 bases lay in between. The CDR3 consists of 13 residues. CDR3 bases: TGTGCCAGCAGTTTAGGACAGAACTATGGCTACACCTTC. It yields the protein CASSLGQNYGYTF.

This clonotype was picked up many times. This chain connects TRBV7-2 to TRBJ1-2; D possibly corresponds to TRBD1 (6 bases). This CDR3 comprises 15 residues. The germline V gene encodes CDR1 SGHTA and CDR2 FQGNSA. Trimming pared 1 base from V and 4 bases from J, leaving 13 bases between. CDR3 sequence: CASSLVDRIIYGYTF. The DNA for the CDR3 is TGTGCCAGCAGCTTAGTTGACAGGATCATCTATGGCTACACCTTC. Supplemented by reference TRBV7-2 and TRBJ1-2, the full variable domain reads GAGVSQSPSNKVTEKGKDVELRCDPISGHTALYWYRQSLGQGLEFLIYFQGNSAPDKSGLPSDRFSAERTGGSVSTLTIQRTQQEDSAVYLCASSLVDRIIYGYTFGSGTRLTVV.